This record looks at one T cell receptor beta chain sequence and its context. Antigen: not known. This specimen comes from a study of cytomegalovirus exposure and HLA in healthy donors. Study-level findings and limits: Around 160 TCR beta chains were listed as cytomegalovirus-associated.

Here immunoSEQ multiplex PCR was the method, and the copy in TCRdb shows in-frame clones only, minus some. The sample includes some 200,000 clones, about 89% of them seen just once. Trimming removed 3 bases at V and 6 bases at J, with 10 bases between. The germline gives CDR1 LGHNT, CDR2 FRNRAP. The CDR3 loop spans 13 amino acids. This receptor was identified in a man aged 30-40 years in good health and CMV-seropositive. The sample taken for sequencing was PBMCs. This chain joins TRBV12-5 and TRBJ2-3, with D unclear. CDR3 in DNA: TGTGCTAGTGGTTTCCGGGTCGGGGATACGCAGTATTTT. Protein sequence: CASGFRVGDTQYF.